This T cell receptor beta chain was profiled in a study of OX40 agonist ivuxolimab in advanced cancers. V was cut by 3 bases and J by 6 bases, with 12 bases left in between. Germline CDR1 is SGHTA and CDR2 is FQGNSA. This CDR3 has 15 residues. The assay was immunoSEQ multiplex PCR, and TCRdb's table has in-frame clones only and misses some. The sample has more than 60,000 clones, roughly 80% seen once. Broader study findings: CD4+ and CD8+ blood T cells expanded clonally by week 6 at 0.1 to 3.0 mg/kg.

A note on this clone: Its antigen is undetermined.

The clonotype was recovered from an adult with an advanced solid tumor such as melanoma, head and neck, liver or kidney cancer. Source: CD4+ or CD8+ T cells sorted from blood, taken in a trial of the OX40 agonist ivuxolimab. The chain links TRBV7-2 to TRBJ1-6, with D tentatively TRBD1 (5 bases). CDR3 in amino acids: CASSFDSQGNSPLHF. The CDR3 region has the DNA TGTGCCAGCAGCTTCGACAGTCAGGGTAATTCACCCCTCCACTTT.